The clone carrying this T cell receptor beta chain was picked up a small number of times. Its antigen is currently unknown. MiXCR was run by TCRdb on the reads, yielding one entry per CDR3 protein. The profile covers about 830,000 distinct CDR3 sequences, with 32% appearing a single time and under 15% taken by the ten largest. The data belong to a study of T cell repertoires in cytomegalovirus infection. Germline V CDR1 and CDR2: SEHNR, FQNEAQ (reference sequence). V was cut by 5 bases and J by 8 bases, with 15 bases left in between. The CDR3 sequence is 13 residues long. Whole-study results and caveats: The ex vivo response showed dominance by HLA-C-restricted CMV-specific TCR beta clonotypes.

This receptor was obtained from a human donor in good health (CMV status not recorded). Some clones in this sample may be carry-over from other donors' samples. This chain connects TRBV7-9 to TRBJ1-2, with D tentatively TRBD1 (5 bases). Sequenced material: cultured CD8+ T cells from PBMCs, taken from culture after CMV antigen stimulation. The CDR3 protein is CASSPSGTSGYTF. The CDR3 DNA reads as TGTGCCAGCAGCCCATCAGGGACCTCGGGCTACACCTTC.